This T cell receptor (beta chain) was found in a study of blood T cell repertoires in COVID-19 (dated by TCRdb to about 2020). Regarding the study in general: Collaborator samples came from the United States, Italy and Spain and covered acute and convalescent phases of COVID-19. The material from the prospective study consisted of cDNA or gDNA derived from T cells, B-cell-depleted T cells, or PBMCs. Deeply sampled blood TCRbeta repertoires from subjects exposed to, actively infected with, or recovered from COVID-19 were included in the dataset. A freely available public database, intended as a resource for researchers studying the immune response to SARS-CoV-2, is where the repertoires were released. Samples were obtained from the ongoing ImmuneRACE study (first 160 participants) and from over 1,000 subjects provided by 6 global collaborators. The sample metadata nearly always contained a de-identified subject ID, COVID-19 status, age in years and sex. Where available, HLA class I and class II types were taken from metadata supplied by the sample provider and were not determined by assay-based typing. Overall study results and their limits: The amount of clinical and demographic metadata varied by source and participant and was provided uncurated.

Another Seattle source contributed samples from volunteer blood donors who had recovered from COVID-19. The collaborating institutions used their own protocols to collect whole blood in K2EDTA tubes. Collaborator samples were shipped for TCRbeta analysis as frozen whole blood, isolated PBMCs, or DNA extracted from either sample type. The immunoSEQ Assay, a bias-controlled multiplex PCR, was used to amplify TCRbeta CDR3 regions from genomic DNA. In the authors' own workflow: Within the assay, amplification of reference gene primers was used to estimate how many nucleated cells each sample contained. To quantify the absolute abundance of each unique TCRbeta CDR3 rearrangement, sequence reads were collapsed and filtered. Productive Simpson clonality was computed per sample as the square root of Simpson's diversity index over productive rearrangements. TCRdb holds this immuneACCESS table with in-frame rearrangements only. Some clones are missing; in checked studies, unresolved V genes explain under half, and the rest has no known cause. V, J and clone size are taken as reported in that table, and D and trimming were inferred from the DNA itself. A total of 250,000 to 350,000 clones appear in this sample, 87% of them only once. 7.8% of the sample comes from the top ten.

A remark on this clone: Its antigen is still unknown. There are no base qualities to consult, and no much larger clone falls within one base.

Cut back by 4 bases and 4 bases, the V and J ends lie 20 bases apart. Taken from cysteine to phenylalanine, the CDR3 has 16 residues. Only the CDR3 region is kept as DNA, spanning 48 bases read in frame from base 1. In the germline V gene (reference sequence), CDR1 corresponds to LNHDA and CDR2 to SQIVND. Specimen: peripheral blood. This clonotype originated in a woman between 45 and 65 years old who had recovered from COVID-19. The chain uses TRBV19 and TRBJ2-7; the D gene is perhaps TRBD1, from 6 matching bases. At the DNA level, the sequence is TGTGCCAGTAGTACACTACTGACAGGAATAAGGTACGAGCAGTACTTC. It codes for CASSTLLTGIRYEQYF.